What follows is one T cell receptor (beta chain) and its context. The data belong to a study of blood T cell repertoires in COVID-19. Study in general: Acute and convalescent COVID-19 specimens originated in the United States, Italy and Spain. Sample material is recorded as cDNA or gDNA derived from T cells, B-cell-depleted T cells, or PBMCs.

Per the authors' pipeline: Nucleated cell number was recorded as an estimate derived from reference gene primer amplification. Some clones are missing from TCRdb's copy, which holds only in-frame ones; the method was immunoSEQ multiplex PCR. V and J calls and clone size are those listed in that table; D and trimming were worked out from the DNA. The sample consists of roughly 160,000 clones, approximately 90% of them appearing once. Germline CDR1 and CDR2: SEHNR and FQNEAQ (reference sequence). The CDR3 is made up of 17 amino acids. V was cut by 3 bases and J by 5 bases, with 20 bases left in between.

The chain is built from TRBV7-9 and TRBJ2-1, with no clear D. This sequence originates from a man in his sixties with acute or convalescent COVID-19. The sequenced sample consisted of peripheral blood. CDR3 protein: CASSFASLNALHNEQFF. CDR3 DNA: TGTGCCAGCAGCTTCGCTAGTTTGAACGCTTTACACAATGAGCAGTTCTTC.